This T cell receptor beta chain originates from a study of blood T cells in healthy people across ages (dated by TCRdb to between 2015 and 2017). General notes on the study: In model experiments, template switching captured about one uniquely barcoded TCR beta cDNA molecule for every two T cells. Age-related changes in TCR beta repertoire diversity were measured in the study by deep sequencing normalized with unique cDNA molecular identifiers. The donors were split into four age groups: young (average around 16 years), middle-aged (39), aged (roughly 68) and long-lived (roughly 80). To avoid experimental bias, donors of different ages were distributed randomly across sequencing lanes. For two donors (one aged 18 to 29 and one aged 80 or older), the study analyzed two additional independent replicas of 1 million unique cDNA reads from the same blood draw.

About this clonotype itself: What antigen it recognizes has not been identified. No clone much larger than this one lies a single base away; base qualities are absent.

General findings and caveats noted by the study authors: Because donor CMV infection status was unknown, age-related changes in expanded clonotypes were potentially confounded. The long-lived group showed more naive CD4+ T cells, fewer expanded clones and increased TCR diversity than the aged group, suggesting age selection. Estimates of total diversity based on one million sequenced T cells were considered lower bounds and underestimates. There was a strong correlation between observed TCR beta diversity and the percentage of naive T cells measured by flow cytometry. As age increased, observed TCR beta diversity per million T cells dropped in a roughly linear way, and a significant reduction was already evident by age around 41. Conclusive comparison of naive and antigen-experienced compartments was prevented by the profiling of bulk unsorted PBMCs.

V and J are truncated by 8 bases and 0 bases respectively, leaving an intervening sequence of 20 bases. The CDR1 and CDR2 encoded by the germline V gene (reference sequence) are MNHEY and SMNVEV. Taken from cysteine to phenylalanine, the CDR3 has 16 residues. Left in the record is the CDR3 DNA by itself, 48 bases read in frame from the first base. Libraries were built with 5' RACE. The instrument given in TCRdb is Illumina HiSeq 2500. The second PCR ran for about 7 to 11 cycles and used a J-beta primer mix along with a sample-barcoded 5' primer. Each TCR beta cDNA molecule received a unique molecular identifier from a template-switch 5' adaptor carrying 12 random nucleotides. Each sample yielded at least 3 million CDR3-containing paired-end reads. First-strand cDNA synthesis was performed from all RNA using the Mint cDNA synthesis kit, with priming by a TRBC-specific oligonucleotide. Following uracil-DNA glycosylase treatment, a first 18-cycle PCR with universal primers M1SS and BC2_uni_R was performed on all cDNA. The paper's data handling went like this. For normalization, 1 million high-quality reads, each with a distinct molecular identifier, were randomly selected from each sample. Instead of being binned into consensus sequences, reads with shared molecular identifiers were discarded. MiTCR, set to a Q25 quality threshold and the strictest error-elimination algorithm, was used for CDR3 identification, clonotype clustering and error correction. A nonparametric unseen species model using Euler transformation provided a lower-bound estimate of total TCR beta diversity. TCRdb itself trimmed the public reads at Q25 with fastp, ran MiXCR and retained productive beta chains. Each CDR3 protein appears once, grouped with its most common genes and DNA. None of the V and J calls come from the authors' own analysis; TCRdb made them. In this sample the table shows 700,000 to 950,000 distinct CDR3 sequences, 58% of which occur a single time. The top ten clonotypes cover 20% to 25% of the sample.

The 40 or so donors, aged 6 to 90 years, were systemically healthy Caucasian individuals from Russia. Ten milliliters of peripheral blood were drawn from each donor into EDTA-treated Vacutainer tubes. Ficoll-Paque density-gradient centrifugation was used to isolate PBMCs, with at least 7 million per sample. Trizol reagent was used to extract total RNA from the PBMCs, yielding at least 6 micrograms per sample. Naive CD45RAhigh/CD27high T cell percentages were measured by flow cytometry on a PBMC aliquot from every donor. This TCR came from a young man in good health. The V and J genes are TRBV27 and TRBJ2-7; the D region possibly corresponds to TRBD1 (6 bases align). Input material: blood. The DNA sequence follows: TGTGCCAGCCGCACCCGAGGGGGTTTCAGCTCCTACGAGCAGTACTTC. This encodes CASRTRGGFSSYEQYF.